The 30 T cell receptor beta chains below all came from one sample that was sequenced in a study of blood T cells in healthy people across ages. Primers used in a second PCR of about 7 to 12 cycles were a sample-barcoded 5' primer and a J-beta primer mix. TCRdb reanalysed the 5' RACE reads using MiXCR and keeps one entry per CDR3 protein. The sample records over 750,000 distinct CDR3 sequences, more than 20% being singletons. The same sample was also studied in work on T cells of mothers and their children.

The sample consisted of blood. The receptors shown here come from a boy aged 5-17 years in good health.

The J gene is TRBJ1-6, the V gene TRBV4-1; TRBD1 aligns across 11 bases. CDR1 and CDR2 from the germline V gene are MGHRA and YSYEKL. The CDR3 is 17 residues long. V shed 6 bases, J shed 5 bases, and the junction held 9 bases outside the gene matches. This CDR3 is CASRHPGQGDHNSPLHF. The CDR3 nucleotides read TGCGCCAGCAGACACCCGGGACAGGGGGATCATAATTCACCCCTCCACTTT.

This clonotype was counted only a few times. CDR3 nucleotide sequence: TGCGCCAGCAGCCAAGATTGGACTGCGAAGTACGAGCAGTACTTC. It specifies CASSQDWTAKYEQYF. The V call is TRBV4-3, the J call TRBJ2-5, with a possible D match to TRBD2 (5 bases). The better agreement between TRBJ2-7 and the DNA end casts doubt on the J call. Germline assignment: CDR1 LGHNA and CDR2 YSLEER. The CDR3 runs to 15 residues.

This CDR3 is CSAREPLAGKYEQYF. The CDR3 nucleotides read TGCAGTGCTAGAGAGCCCCTAGCGGGGAAGTACGAGCAGTACTTC. J is TRBJ2-7 and V is TRBV20-1, with 9 positions matching TRBD2. From germline, CDR1 is DFQATT and CDR2 SNEGSKA (reference sequence). V was pared by 0 bases and J by 4 bases, with 7 bases of the junction left unmatched. The CDR3 length is 15 residues.

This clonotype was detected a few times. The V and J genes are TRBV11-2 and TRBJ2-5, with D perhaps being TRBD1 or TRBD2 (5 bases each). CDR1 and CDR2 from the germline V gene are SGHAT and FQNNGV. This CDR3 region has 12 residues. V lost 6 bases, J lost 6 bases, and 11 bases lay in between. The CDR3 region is CASSWGTQTQYF. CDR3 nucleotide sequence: TGTGCCAGCAGTTGGGGGACGCAGACCCAGTACTTC.

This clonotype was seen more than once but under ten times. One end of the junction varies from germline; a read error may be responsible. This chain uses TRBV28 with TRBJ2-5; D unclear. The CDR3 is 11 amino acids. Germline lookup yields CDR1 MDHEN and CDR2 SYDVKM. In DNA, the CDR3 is TGTGCCAGCACTGACTTAAGTGAGCAGTTTTTC. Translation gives CASTDLSEQFF.

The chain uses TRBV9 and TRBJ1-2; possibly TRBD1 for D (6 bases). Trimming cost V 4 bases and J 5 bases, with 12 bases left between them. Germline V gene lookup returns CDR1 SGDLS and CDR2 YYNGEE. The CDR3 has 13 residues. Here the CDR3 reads CASSPVQGYGYTF. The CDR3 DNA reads TGTGCCAGCAGCCCCGTGCAGGGGTATGGCTACACCTTC.

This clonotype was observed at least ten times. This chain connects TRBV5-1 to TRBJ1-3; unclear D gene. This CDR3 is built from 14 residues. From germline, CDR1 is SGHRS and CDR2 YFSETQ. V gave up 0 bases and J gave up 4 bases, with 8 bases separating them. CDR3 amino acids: CASSLVGDGNTIYF. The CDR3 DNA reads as TGCGCCAGCAGCTTGGTGGGTGACGGAAACACCATATATTTT.

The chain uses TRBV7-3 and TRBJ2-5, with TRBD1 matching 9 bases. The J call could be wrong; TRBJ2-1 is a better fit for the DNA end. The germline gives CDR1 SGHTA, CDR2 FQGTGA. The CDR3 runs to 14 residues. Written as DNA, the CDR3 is TGTGCCAGCAGCCCGGACAGGGGAAACAATGAGCAGTTCTTC. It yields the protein CASSPDRGNNEQFF.

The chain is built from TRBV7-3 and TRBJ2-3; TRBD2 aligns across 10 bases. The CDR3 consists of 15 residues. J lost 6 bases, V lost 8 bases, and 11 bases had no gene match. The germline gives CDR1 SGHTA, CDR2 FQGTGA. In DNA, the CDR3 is TGTGCCAGCTGGACTAGCGGCACCCAGGTGGATACGCAGTATTTT. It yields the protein CASWTSGTQVDTQYF.

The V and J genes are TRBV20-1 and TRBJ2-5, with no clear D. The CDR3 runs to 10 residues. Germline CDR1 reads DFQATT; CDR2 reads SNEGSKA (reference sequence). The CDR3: CSVTQETQYF. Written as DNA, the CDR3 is TGCAGCGTTACACAAGAGACCCAGTACTTC.

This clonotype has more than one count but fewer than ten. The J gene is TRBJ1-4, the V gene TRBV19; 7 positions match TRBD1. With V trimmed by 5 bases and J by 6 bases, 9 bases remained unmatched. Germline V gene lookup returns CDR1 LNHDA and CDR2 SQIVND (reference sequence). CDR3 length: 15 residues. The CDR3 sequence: CASSVDRASDEKLFF. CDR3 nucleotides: TGTGCCAGTAGTGTCGACAGGGCTAGCGATGAAAAACTGTTTTTT.

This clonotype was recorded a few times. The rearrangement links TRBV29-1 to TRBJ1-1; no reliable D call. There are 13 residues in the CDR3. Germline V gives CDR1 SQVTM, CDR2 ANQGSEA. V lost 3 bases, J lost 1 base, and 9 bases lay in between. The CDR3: CSVEPAENTEAFF. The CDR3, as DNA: TGCAGCGTTGAGCCCGCTGAGAACACTGAAGCTTTCTTT.

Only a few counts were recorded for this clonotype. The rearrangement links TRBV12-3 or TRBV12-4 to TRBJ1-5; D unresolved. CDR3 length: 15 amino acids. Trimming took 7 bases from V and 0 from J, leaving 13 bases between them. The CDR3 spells CASTRSRNSNQPQHF. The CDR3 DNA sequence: TGTGCCAGCACGCGGTCACGAAATAGCAATCAGCCCCAGCATTTT.

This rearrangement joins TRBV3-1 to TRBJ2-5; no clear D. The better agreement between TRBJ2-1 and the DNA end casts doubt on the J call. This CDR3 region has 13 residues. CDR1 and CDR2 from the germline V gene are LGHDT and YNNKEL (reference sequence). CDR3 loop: CASSPNKGNEQFF. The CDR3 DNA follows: TGTGCCAGCAGCCCCAACAAAGGGAATGAGCAGTTCTTC.

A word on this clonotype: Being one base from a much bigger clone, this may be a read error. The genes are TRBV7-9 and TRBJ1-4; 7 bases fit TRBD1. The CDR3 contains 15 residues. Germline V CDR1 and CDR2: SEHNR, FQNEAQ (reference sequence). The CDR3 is CVSSFTDRDNEKLFF. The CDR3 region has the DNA TGTGTCAGCAGTTTTACCGACAGGGATAACGAAAAACTGTTTTTT.

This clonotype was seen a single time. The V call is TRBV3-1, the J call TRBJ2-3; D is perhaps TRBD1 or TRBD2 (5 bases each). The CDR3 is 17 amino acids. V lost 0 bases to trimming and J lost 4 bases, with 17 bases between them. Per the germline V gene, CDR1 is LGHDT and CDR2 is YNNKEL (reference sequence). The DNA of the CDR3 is TGTGCCAGCAGCCAAGATAGGCCCGGCAGAGGGGCAGATACGCAGTATTTT. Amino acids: CASSQDRPGRGADTQYF.

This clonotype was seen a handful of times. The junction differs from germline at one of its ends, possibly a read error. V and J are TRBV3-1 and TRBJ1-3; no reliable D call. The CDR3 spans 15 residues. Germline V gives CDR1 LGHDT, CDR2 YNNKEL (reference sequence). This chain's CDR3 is CVSSQDAGSGNTIYF. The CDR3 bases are TGTGTCAGCAGCCAAGACGCAGGCTCTGGAAACACCATATATTTT.

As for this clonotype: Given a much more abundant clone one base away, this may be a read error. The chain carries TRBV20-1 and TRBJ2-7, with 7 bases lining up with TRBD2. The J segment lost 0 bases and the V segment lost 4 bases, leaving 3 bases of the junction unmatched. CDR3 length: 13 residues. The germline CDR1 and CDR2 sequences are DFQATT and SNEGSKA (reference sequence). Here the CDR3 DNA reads TGCAGTGCTATCGGGACTAACTCCTACGAGCAGTACTTC. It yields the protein CSAIGTNSYEQYF.

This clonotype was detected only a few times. Here the CDR3 DNA reads TGTGCCAGCACCCCCGGGAGAGGGAACAATCTGTACGAGCAGTACTTC. It codes for CASTPGRGNNLYEQYF. The chain has TRBV28 and TRBJ2-7, with TRBD2 as a possible D gene (6 bases). The length of the CDR3 is 16 residues. V was trimmed by 7 bases and J by 4 bases, leaving 23 bases between them. CDR1 is MDHEN and CDR2 is SYDVKM in the germline V gene.

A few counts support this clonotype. DNA of the CDR3: TGTGCCAGCAGCTTAGTGGGACAGGGGGCCGGGAACACTGAAGCTTTCTTT. Translation gives CASSLVGQGAGNTEAFF. J is TRBJ1-1 and V is TRBV7-6; the match to TRBD1 covers 12 bases. There are 17 residues in the CDR3. Unmatched junction bases numbered 4, after V lost 1 base and J lost 1 base. The germline V gene encodes CDR1 SGHVS and CDR2 FNYEAQ.

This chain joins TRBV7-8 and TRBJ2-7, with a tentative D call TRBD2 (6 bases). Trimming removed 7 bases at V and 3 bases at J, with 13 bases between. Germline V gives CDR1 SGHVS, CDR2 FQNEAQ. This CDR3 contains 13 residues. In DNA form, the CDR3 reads TGTGCCAGCAATGCGGAGGGAAACTACGAGCAGTACTTC. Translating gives CASNAEGNYEQYF.

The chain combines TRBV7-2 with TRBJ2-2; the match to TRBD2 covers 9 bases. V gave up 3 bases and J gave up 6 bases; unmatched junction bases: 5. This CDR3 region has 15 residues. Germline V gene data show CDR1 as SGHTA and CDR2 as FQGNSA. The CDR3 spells CASSLGGRAAGELFF. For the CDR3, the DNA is TGTGCCAGCAGCTTGGGCGGGAGGGCCGCCGGGGAGCTGTTTTTT. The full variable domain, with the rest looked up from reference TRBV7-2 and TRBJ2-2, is GAGVSQSPSNKVTEKGKDVELRCDPISGHTALYWYRQSLGQGLEFLIYFQGNSAPDKSGLPSDRFSAERTGGSVSTLTIQRTQQEDSAVYLCASSLGGRAAGELFFGEGSRLTVL.

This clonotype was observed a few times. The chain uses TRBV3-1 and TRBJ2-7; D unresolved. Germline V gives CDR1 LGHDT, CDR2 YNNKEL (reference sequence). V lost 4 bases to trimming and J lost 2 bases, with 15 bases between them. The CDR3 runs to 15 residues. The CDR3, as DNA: TGTGCCAGCAGCCTGTCCGCCTCTGGCACCTACGAGCAGTACTTC. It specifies CASSLSASGTYEQYF.

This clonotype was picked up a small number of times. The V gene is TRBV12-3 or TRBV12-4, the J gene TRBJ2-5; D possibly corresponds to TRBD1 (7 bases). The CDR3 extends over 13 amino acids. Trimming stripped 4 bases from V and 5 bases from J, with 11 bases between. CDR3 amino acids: CASSWTGGETQYF. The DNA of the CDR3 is TGTGCCAGCAGTTGGACAGGAGGGGAGACCCAGTACTTC.

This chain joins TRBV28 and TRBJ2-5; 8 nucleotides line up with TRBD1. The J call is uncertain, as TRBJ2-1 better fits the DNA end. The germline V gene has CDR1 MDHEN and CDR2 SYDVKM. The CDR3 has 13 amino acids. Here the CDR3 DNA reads TGTGCCAGCAGTTTATGGACAGGGGATGAGCAGTTCTTC. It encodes CASSLWTGDEQFF.

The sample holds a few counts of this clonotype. This chain's CDR3 is CASSRRTGDTGELFF. The CDR3, as DNA: TGTGCCAGCAGCCGCCGGACAGGGGACACCGGGGAGCTGTTTTTT. The rearrangement joins TRBV7-2 to TRBJ2-2; TRBD1 matches at 9 bases. Germline CDR1 is SGHTA and CDR2 is FQGNSA. V gave up 5 bases and J gave up 3 bases; unmatched junction bases: 4. The CDR3 length is 15 residues.

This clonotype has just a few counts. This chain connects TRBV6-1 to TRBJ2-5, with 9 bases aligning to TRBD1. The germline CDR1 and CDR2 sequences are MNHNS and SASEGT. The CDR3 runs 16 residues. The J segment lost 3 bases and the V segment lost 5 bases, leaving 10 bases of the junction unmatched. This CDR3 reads CASSPRDRVRKETQYF. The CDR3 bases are TGTGCCAGCAGTCCCCGGGACAGGGTCCGTAAAGAGACCCAGTACTTC.

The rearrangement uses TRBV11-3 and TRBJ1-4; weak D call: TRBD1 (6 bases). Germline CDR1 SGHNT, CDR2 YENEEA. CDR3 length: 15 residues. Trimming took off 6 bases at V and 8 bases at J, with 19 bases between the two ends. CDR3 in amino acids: CASSSRDTEDEKLFF. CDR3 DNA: TGTGCCAGCAGTTCCCGGGACACCGAGGACGAAAAACTGTTTTTT.

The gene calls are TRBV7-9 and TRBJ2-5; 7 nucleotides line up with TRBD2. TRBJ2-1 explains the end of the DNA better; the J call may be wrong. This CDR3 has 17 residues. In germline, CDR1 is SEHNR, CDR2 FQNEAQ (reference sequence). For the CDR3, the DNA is TGTGCCAGCAGCTACGGAGGACGGCGGGGGATAAATAATGAGCAGTTCTTC. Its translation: CASSYGGRRGINNEQFF.

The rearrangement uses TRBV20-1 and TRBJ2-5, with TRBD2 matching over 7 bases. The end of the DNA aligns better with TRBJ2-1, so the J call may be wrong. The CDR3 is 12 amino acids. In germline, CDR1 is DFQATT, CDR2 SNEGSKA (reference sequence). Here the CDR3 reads CSAAGLEHEQFF. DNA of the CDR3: TGCAGTGCGGCCGGACTAGAGCATGAGCAGTTCTTC.